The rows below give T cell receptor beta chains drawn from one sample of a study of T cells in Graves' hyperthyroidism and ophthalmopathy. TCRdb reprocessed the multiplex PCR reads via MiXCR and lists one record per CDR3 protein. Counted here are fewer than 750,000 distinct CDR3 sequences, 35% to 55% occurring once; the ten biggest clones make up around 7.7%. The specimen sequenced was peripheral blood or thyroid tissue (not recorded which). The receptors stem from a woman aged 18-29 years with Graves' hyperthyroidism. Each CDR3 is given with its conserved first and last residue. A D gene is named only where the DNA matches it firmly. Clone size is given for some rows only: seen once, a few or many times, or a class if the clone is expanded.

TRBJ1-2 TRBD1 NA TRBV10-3 CAISEWGQYGYTF TGTGCCATCAGTGAGTGGGGACAGTATGGCTACACCTTC
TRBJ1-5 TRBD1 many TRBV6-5 CASSDSGQVNQPQHF TGTGCCAGCAGTGACTCAGGACAGGTTAATCAGCCCCAGCATTTT
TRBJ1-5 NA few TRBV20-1 CSAPEGDGNQPQHF TGCAGTGCCCCCGAAGGGGACGGGAATCAGCCCCAGCATTTT
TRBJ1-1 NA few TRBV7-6 CASSRGDEFNEAFF TGTGCCAGCAGCAGGGGGGACGAGTTTAATGAAGCTTTCTTT
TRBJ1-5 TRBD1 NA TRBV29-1 CSQMTGSNQPQHF TGCAGCCAGATGACAGGGAGCAATCAGCCCCAGCATTTT
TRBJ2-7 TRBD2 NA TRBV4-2 CASSQEGSGGLAAQSSSYEQYF TGTGCCAGCAGCCAAGAAGGTTCTGGGGGACTAGCGGCCCAATCAAGCTCCTACGAGCAGTACTTC
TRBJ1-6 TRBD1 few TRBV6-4 CASSPVEGAGGSPLHF TGTGCCAGCTCACCAGTTGAGGGGGCTGGTGGTTCACCCCTCCACTTT
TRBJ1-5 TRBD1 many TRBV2 CASQGQGGNQPQHF TGTGCCAGCCAGGGACAGGGGGGCAATCAGCCCCAGCATTTT
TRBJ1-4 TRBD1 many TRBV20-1 CSARGTGFSEKLFF TGCAGTGCTAGAGGGACAGGGTTTAGCGAAAAACTGTTTTTT
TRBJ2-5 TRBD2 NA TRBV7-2 CASSSPPGGQETQYF TGTGCCAGCAGCTCCCCTCCGGGAGGGCAAGAGACCCAGTACTTC
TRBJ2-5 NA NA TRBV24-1 CATSDRSPGTGLKTQNF TGTGCCACCAGTGACCGCTCCCCAGGCACGGGTCTGAAGACCCAGAACTTC
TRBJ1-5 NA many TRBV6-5 CASRSGRGNQPQHF TGTGCCAGCAGAAGCGGAAGGGGCAATCAGCCCCAGCATTTT
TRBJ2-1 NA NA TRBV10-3 CAISDVGVNEQFF TGTGCCATCAGTGACGTAGGGGTCAATGAGCAGTTCTTC
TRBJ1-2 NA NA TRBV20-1 CSASSADAGYGYTF TGCAGTGCTAGTTCCGCGGACGCCGGCTATGGCTACACCTTC
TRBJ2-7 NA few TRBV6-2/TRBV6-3 CASSHRVYEQYF TGTGCCAGCAGTCACCGGGTCTACGAGCAGTACTTC
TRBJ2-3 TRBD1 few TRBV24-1 CATSGTGGEDTQYF TGTGCCACCAGTGGGACAGGGGGCGAAGATACGCAGTATTTT
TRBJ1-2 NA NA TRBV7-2 CASSQEATAPRGGYTF TGTGCCAGCAGCCAAGAAGCAACCGCTCCGAGGGGTGGCTACACCTTC
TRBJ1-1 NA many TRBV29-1 CSVEGENTEAFF TGCAGCGTTGAGGGGGAGAACACTGAAGCTTTCTTT
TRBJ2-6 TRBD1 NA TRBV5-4 CASRAGGAGTGANVLTF TGTGCCAGCAGGGCAGGGGGCGCGGGCACTGGGGCCAACGTCCTGACTTTC
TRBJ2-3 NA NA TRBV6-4 CASSAALGQGTDTQYF TGTGCCAGCAGTGCCGCCCTCGGACAAGGCACAGATACGCAGTATTTT
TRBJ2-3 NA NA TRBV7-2 CASSAIAGRQGLPDTQYF TGTGCCAGCAGCGCCATAGCCGGCAGGCAGGGTTTGCCAGATACGCAGTATTTT
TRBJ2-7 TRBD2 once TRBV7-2 CASSFVPLAGDNEQYF TGTGCCAGCAGCTTTGTTCCACTAGCGGGAGACAATGAGCAGTACTTC
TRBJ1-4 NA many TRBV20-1 CSARDPVGVGNEKLFF TGCAGTGCTAGAGATCCGGTCGGGGTGGGAAACGAAAAACTGTTTTTT
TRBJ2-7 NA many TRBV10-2 CASSEAFEGQLYEQYF TGCGCCAGCAGTGAGGCATTTGAGGGCCAGCTATACGAGCAGTACTTC
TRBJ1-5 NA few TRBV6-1 CASSSQGGGQPQHF TGTGCCAGCAGTTCACAGGGAGGCGGGCAGCCCCAGCATTTT
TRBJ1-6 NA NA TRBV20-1 CSAGGFVGSPLHF TGCAGTGCTGGGGGGTTCGTAGGTTCACCCCTCCACTTT
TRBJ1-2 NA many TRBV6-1 CASADKPNYGYTF TGTGCCAGCGCGGACAAACCTAACTATGGCTACACCTTC
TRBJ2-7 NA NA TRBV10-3 CATLTSEQYF TGTGCCACCTTGACTAGCGAGCAGTACTTC
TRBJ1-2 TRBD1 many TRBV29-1 CSVDDRGTLNSYGYTF TGCAGCGTTGATGACAGGGGGACCTTAAATAGCTATGGCTACACCTTC
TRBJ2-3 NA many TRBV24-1 CATSEGRDSSADTQYF TGTGCCACCAGTGAGGGGAGGGACAGCTCCGCAGATACGCAGTATTTT
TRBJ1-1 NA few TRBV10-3 CAISGQAVNTEAFF TGTGCCATCAGTGGACAGGCCGTCAACACTGAAGCTTTCTTT
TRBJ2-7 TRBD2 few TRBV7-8 CASSYEGGPGRTEQYF TGTGCCAGCAGCTACGAGGGAGGGCCGGGAAGAACCGAGCAGTACTTC
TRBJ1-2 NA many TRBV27 CASSRGVVYGYTF TGTGCCAGCAGTCGCGGAGTTGTCTATGGCTACACCTTC
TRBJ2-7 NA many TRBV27 CASSYRDNPYEQYF TGTGCCAGCAGTTATAGGGACAACCCCTACGAGCAGTACTTC
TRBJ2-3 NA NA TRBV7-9 CASSLLRLSTDTQYF TGTGCCAGCAGCTTACTCAGACTTAGCACAGATACGCAGTATTTT
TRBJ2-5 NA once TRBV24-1 CATRDARPRETQYF TGTGCCACCAGAGATGCCAGGCCGAGGGAGACCCAGTACTTC
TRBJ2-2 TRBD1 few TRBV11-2 CASRRPGQGSPGELFF TGTGCCAGCAGGCGGCCGGGACAGGGAAGCCCCGGGGAGCTGTTTTTT
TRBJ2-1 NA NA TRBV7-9 CASSQDRRGQFF TGTGCCAGCAGCCAGGACCGACGAGGACAGTTCTTC
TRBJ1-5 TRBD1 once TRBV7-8 CASSLAIGTGGPQHF TGTGCCAGCAGCTTAGCGATAGGGACAGGGGGACCCCAGCATTTT
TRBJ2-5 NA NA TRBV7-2 CASSLGAGPETQYF TGTGCCAGCAGCTTAGGGGCTGGTCCAGAGACCCAGTACTTC
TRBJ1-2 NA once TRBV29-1 CSVELGRANYGYTF TGCAGCGTTGAACTGGGCAGGGCTAACTATGGCTACACCTTC